The clone carrying this TCR beta chain has a count of ten or more. Its antigen is not known. A second about 6 to 12 cycle PCR used barcoded and J-beta primers. TCRdb used MiXCR to reprocess the 5' RACE reads, holding one entry per CDR3 protein. The sample holds some 1.4 million distinct CDR3 sequences, about 43% seen once. This sample was included in a study of blood T cells in healthy people across ages. Notes on the study in general: Investigators viewed diversity estimates from one million T cells as underestimates, the study reported.

V dropped 1 base and J dropped 2 bases, with 8 bases sitting between them. Per the germline V gene, CDR1 is SEHNR and CDR2 is FQNEAQ (reference sequence). The CDR3 totals 14 residues. V usage is TRBV7-9 and J usage is TRBJ1-2; a possible D gene is TRBD1 (5 bases). This clonotype originated in a woman under 30 in good health. Sequences were obtained from blood. CDR3 sequence (DNA): TGTGCCAGCAGCTTAGAGGGGCCCAACTATGGCTACACCTTC. It encodes CASSLEGPNYGYTF.